The 19 T cell receptor beta chains below were found in one sample sequenced in a study of T cell changes during pregnancy in multiple sclerosis. The table came from immunoSEQ multiplex PCR; TCRdb's copy has only in-frame clones and leaves some out. The repertoire consists of over 90,000 clones, with over 75% occurring once and the leading ten covering 0.76%. The starting material was peripheral blood, obtained in the second trimester of pregnancy. The origin of the receptors is a female donor in good health, enrolled as a control in a pregnancy study.

This clone was counted a single time. CDR3 nucleotides: TGTGCCAGCAGTTTATTGAGTAGCGGGGTTGAGCAGTTCTTC. This gives the protein CASSLLSSGVEQFF. The chain carries TRBV27 and TRBJ2-1; 8 positions agree with TRBD2. V lost 1 base to trimming and J lost 9 bases; unmatched junction nucleotides: 5. The CDR3 is 14 amino acids. CDR1 MNHEY and CDR2 SMNVEV come from the germline V gene (reference sequence).

The CDR3 loop reads CASSDHPSFRRGGSADDEQFF. CDR3 in DNA: TGTGCCAGCAGCGACCACCCTAGTTTTCGGCGGGGGGGGTCCGCCGACGATGAGCAGTTCTTC. The J gene is TRBJ2-1, the V gene TRBV6-4; TRBD2 aligns across 9 bases. The CDR3 is 21 amino acids. Per germline, CDR1 MRHNA and CDR2 SNTAGT. After removal of 6 bases from V and 8 bases from J, the junction contained 29 bases not matched to a gene.

The chain links TRBV7-2 to TRBJ2-2, with 9 positions matching TRBD2. With 1 base clipped from V and 9 bases from J, the junction kept 9 bases outside the gene matches. The CDR3 runs to 16 residues. In germline, CDR1 is SGHTA, CDR2 FQGNSA. The CDR3 is CASSLVGTSSLRELFF. Written as DNA, the CDR3 is TGTGCCAGCAGCTTAGTTGGGACTAGCTCTTTAAGGGAGCTGTTTTTT.

The chain combines TRBV5-1 with TRBJ2-7, with D tentatively TRBD2 (6 bases). V was cut by 0 bases and J by 5 bases, with 15 bases left in between. Germline assignment: CDR1 SGHRS and CDR2 YFSETQ. The CDR3 is 15 amino acids. The chain's CDR3 is CASSLVGGQRHEQYF. The CDR3, as DNA: TGCGCCAGCAGCTTGGTTGGAGGGCAGAGGCACGAGCAGTACTTC.

This clone was seen only once. V gene TRBV7-2 combines with J gene TRBJ2-1; 7 bases fit TRBD2. The CDR3 has 18 residues. Germline V gene lookup returns CDR1 SGHTA and CDR2 FQGNSA. Losses at the gene ends were 0 bases for V and 0 bases for J; bases not matched to a gene: 8. This chain's CDR3 is CASSLAPLAASSYNEQFF. The CDR3 DNA reads TGTGCCAGCAGCTTAGCCCCTCTAGCGGCCAGCTCCTACAATGAGCAGTTCTTC.

This clone appeared once. J is TRBJ2-7 and V is TRBV28; D gene unclear. Germline CDR1 and CDR2: MDHEN and SYDVKM. Between the trimmed V and J ends, which lost 5 bases and 3 bases, there was a span of 8 bases. The CDR3 has 12 residues. The CDR3 bases are TGTGCCAGCAGTCGACTTGGCTACGAGCAGTACTTC. Translation gives CASSRLGYEQYF.

J is TRBJ2-1 and V is TRBV5-1; D possibly corresponds to TRBD1 (5 bases). Germline V gene sequence: CDR1 SGHRS, CDR2 YFSETQ. V was clipped by 0 bases and J by 4 bases, with 14 bases between them. The CDR3 consists of 16 residues. CDR3 sequence (DNA): TGCGCCAGCAGCTTGGCCGGTCAAGGGGCTTACAATGAGCAGTTCTTC. Residues: CASSLAGQGAYNEQFF.

The chain combines TRBV7-2 with TRBJ1-4; no definite D call. Germline lookup yields CDR1 SGHTA and CDR2 FQGNSA. V was trimmed by 1 base and J by 0 bases, leaving 9 bases between them. The CDR3 extends over 16 amino acids. The DNA of the CDR3 is TGTGCCAGCAGCTTAGGGCCAGGTGCAACTAATGAAAAACTGTTTTTT. This translates into CASSLGPGATNEKLFF.

The chain combines TRBV2 with TRBJ2-3; unclear D gene. The CDR3 has 14 residues. The V gene's germline CDR1 is SNHLY and CDR2 FYNNEI. Trimming pared 2 bases from V and 2 bases from J, leaving 8 bases between. CDR3 sequence reads: CASSETRITDTQYF. CDR3 sequence (DNA): TGTGCCAGCAGTGAAACTCGAATCACAGATACGCAGTATTTT.

V is TRBV11-3 and J is TRBJ2-7; 8 bases fit TRBD2. Germline trimming cut 1 base from V and 0 bases from J; bases unmatched to any gene: 2. Germline CDR1 reads SGHNT; CDR2 reads YENEEA. The CDR3 extends over 15 amino acids. The CDR3 reads CASSLVAGPSYEQYF. CDR3 nucleotide sequence: TGTGCCAGCAGCTTAGTAGCGGGGCCCTCCTACGAGCAGTACTTC. Drawing the rest from reference TRBV11-3 and TRBJ2-7, the complete variable domain is EAGVVQSPRYKIIEKKQPVAFWCNPISGHNTLYWYLQNLGQGPELLIRYENEEAVDDSQLPKDRFSAERLKGVDSTLKIQPAELGDSAVYLCASSLVAGPSYEQYFGPGTRLTVT.

V is TRBV9 and J is TRBJ2-1, with a weak D call TRBD2 (5 bases). In germline, CDR1 is SGDLS, CDR2 YYNGEE. V lost 4 bases and J 4 bases, leaving 12 bases between the germline ends. This CDR3 region has 14 residues. The CDR3 loop reads CASSYPGVYNEQFF. The CDR3 nucleotides are TGTGCCAGCAGCTACCCCGGGGTTTACAATGAGCAGTTCTTC.

The V call is TRBV9, the J call TRBJ2-5, with TRBD2 matching 10 bases. The CDR3 has 13 amino acids. V lost 4 bases to trimming and J lost 4 bases; unmatched junction nucleotides: 1. Germline V gene data show CDR1 as SGDLS and CDR2 as YYNGEE. The CDR3 nucleotides are TGTGCCAGCAGCTCTAGCGGGGGAGAGACCCAGTACTTC. This codes for CASSSSGGETQYF.

The V gene is TRBV30, the J gene TRBJ1-6; 7 bases fit TRBD1. The germline V gene has CDR1 GTSNPN and CDR2 SVGIG (reference sequence). The CDR3 is 14 amino acids. Trimming took 8 bases from V and 5 from J; bases not matched to a gene: 9. CDR3 in DNA: TGTGCCCGACAGGGACTCGGGAATAATTCACCCCTCCACTTT. This codes for CARQGLGNNSPLHF. Complete variable domain (other parts from reference TRBV30 and TRBJ1-6): SQTIHQWPATLVQPVGSPLSLECTVEGTSNPNLYWYRQAAGRGLQLLFYSVGIGQISSEVPQNLSASRPQDRQFILSSKKLLLSDSGFYLCARQGLGNNSPLHFGNGTRLTVT.

V and J are TRBV18 and TRBJ1-2; D remains unclear. With 3 bases removed from V and 3 bases from J, the gap between germline ends came to 17 bases. This CDR3 has 16 residues. Per germline, CDR1 KGHSH and CDR2 LQKENI. As DNA, the CDR3 is TGTGCCAGCTCACCCAACCCGACAACTTCCCACTATGGCTACACCTTC. It is translated as CASSPNPTTSHYGYTF.

This rearrangement joins TRBV5-6 to TRBJ1-2; the D gene is possibly TRBD1 (5 bases). Germline V CDR1 and CDR2: SGHDT, YYEEEE. This CDR3 has 13 amino acids. The V end lost 5 bases, the J end lost 2 bases, and 10 bases lay between the germline ends. The DNA of the CDR3 is TGTGCCAGCAGTACGACAGAGAACTATGGCTACACCTTC. Protein product: CASSTTENYGYTF.

The V and J genes are TRBV20-1 and TRBJ2-7; no definite D call. This CDR3 is built from 11 residues. In germline, CDR1 is DFQATT, CDR2 SNEGSKA (reference sequence). Trimming removed 3 bases at V and 4 bases at J, with 7 bases between. The CDR3 here is CSARSSYEQYF. CDR3 DNA sequence: TGCAGTGCTAGGTCCTCTTACGAGCAGTACTTC.

The rearrangement joins TRBV18 to TRBJ1-2; D remains unclear. Trimming cost V 8 bases and J 2 bases, with 15 bases left between them. The CDR3 contains 14 residues. Germline CDR1 and CDR2: KGHSH and LQKENI. The CDR3 loop is CASVAGLQNYGYTF. CDR3 DNA sequence: TGTGCCAGCGTGGCAGGACTGCAGAACTATGGCTACACCTTC.

The V call is TRBV14, the J call TRBJ2-7, with 8 bases aligning to TRBD1. CDR3 length equals 16 residues. Per germline, CDR1 SGHDN and CDR2 FVKESK. V dropped 2 bases and J dropped 3; count of bases not matched to a gene: 9. The CDR3 bases are TGTGCCAGCAGCCAACACCCCGGGACAGGTCACTACGAGCAGTACTTC. Its protein is CASSQHPGTGHYEQYF.

The chain couples TRBV6-6 to TRBJ1-1, with 11 nucleotides matching TRBD1. V dropped 5 bases and J dropped 0; count of bases not matched to a gene: 5. This CDR3 spans 16 amino acids. Germline values: CDR1 MNHNY, CDR2 SVGAGI (reference sequence). The CDR3 here is CASSLGTGGLNTEAFF. CDR3 sequence (DNA): TGTGCCAGCAGTCTCGGGACAGGGGGACTGAACACTGAAGCTTTCTTT.